The rows below give T cell receptor beta chains drawn from one sample of a study of T cells in narcolepsy. The table came from immunoSEQ multiplex PCR; TCRdb's copy has only in-frame clones and leaves some out. Found here are 25,000 to 35,000 clones, over 75% of them singletons; the top ten hold over 0.95%. The sample was CD45RA- memory CD4+ T cells from PBMCs. These receptors were taken from a human donor with narcolepsy. CDR3s include the opening cysteine and the closing phenylalanine or tryptophan. A D gene is named only where the DNA matches it firmly. Clone size, where shown, is once, few, many, or a class for clones that have expanded.

v_gene,d_gene,abundance,j_gene,CDR3aa,CDR3nt
TRBV5-1,TRBD2,.,TRBJ2-1,CASSTGGTSGRADEQFF,TGCGCCAGCAGCACCGGGGGGACTAGCGGGAGGGCAGATGAGCAGTTCTTC
TRBV19,TRBD2,.,TRBJ2-7,CASSRTSGTRGEQYF,TGTGCCAGTAGTAGGACTAGCGGGACGCGGGGAGAGCAGTACTTC
TRBV29-1,.,.,TRBJ1-4,CSVSGATNEKLFF,TGCAGCGTTTCGGGTGCAACTAATGAAAAACTGTTTTTT
TRBV7-9,TRBD2,.,TRBJ2-1,CASSRAGTSGKNEQFF,TGTGCCAGCAGCCGGGCCGGGACTAGCGGCAAAAATGAGCAGTTCTTC
TRBV6-6,TRBD2,.,TRBJ2-3,CASSYGIAGDRYTQYF,TGTGCCAGCAGTTACGGGATAGCGGGGGATCGGTATACGCAGTATTTT
TRBV6-5,.,.,TRBJ2-7,CASSFIGQSYEQYF,TGTGCCAGCAGTTTTATCGGACAGTCCTACGAGCAGTACTTC
TRBV2,.,.,TRBJ1-3,CASSEARSPTIYF,TGTGCCAGCAGTGAAGCCCGTAGCCCCACCATATATTTT
TRBV6-5,.,few,TRBJ1-2,CASSYEARADYGYTF,TGTGCCAGCAGTTACGAGGCCAGGGCGGACTATGGCTACACCTTC
TRBV6-5,.,.,TRBJ2-7,CASSENREQYF,TGTGCCAGCAGTGAAAATCGCGAGCAGTACTTC
TRBV5-1,TRBD2,.,TRBJ2-1,CASSPRPSGGSYNEQFF,TGCGCCAGCAGCCCGAGGCCTAGCGGGGGCTCTTACAATGAGCAGTTCTTC
TRBV5-4,.,.,TRBJ1-2,CASSLDPYGYTF,TGTGCCAGCAGCTTGGACCCTTATGGCTACACCTTC
TRBV13,TRBD2,.,TRBJ2-7,CASSLTELVGGGAYEQYF,TGTGCCAGCAGCTTAACGGAACTGGTAGGCGGGGGAGCCTACGAGCAGTACTTC
TRBV6-5,.,few,TRBJ1-1,CASRPTRTRTEAFF,TGTGCCAGCAGACCGACTAGGACCAGGACTGAAGCTTTCTTT
TRBV4-2,TRBD2,.,TRBJ2-1,CASSQDSPLAGGPLYEQFF,TGTGCCAGCAGCCAAGATTCCCCCCTAGCGGGAGGGCCTTTATATGAGCAGTTCTTC
TRBV5-1,.,.,TRBJ2-7,CASSLWGQRRQVREQYF,TGCGCCAGCAGCTTGTGGGGGCAGCGTCGACAGGTCCGCGAGCAGTACTTC
TRBV2,.,.,TRBJ2-3,CASSFKYGTDTQYF,TGTGCCAGCAGCTTTAAGTACGGCACAGATACGCAGTATTTT
TRBV7-9,TRBD1,.,TRBJ1-2,CASSLSQDRSGANYGYTF,TGTGCCAGCAGCTTAAGTCAGGACAGGTCTGGGGCTAACTATGGCTACACCTTC
TRBV6-1,.,.,TRBJ1-5,CATSIKPQHF,TGTGCCACCTCCATAAAGCCCCAGCATTTT
TRBV19,.,.,TRBJ1-5,CASSILAGNNQPQHF,TGTGCCAGTAGTATTTTGGCGGGGAACAATCAGCCCCAGCATTTT
TRBV19,.,.,TRBJ2-7,CARNPDLDYEQYF,TGTGCCAGGAACCCCGACCTGGACTACGAGCAGTACTTC
TRBV29-1,TRBD1,.,TRBJ2-1,CSVFSGQATNEQFF,TGCAGCGTCTTTTCGGGACAGGCCACAAATGAGCAGTTCTTC
TRBV5-4,.,.,TRBJ2-7,CASSVDRFPYEQYF,TGTGCCAGCAGCGTCGACAGGTTCCCCTACGAGCAGTACTTC
TRBV6-6,.,.,TRBJ1-1,CASSYRRDTEAFF,TGTGCCAGCAGTTACAGACGGGACACTGAAGCTTTCTTT
TRBV30,TRBD2,.,TRBJ2-5,CAWTSGKETQYF,TGTGCCTGGACTAGCGGAAAAGAGACCCAGTACTTC
TRBV6-1,.,.,TRBJ1-4,CASSEGVTNEKLFF,TGTGCCAGCAGTGAGGGGGTTACTAATGAAAAACTGTTTTTT
TRBV2,TRBD2,.,TRBJ2-1,CASRASGRITNEQFF,TGTGCCAGCAGGGCTAGCGGGAGGATCACCAATGAGCAGTTCTTC
TRBV27,TRBD2,.,TRBJ2-3,CASSFQRGGTDTQYF,TGTGCCAGCAGTTTCCAGCGGGGGGGCACAGATACGCAGTATTTT
TRBV11-2,.,.,TRBJ2-2,CASSPRGSQAGELFF,TGTGCCAGCAGCCCCCGGGGATCACAGGCCGGGGAGCTGTTTTTT
TRBV30,TRBD1,few,TRBJ1-5,CAWSQGASNQPQHF,TGTGCCTGGAGTCAGGGGGCAAGCAATCAGCCCCAGCATTTT
TRBV10-3,TRBD2,.,TRBJ2-1,CAISESTSGGSYNEQFF,TGTGCCATCAGTGAGTCGACTAGCGGGGGGTCCTACAATGAGCAGTTCTTC
TRBV19,.,.,TRBJ1-1,CASSFVPHVNTEAFF,TGTGCCAGTAGTTTCGTCCCCCATGTGAACACTGAAGCTTTCTTT
TRBV6-1,.,.,TRBJ2-7,CASMQAAEQYF,TGTGCCAGCATGCAGGCCGCCGAGCAGTACTTC
TRBV28,TRBD2,.,TRBJ2-7,CASSSTSGVTYEQYF,TGTGCCAGCAGTTCGACTAGCGGGGTTACCTACGAGCAGTACTTC
TRBV10-2,.,.,TRBJ1-1,CASSEYLNTEAFF,TGCGCCAGCAGTGAGTACTTGAACACTGAAGCTTTCTTT
TRBV4-2,TRBD1,.,TRBJ1-1,CASSLGTGQGAGDTEAFF,TGTGCCAGCAGCCTGGGAACGGGACAGGGGGCCGGGGACACTGAAGCTTTCTTT
TRBV5-1,TRBD1,.,TRBJ2-5,CASSSRLRDREETQYF,TGCGCCAGCAGCTCACGCCTCCGGGACAGAGAGGAGACCCAGTACTTC
TRBV28,.,.,TRBJ2-3,CASLDNTDTQYF,TGTGCCAGCTTAGATAACACAGATACGCAGTATTTT
TRBV5-1,.,.,TRBJ2-5,CASSLTLYQETQYF,TGCGCCAGCAGCTTGACCCTGTACCAAGAGACCCAGTACTTC
TRBV19,.,.,TRBJ1-2,CASSIGLGRNYGYTF,TGTGCCAGTAGTATCGGTCTCGGGCGAAACTATGGCTACACCTTC
TRBV6-5,.,.,TRBJ2-1,CASILTQYEQFF,TGTGCCAGCATTTTAACCCAGTATGAGCAGTTCTTC
TRBV6-5,.,.,TRBJ1-3,CASSLGPAGQIYF,TGTGCCAGCAGTCTCGGACCCGCCGGCCAAATATATTTT
TRBV13,.,few,TRBJ1-4,CASSIRATTNEKLFF,TGTGCCAGCAGTATTCGGGCGACAACTAATGAAAAACTGTTTTTT
TRBV18,.,once,TRBJ2-3,CASSPTGDTQYF,TGTGCCAGCTCACCGACAGGAGATACGCAGTATTTT
TRBV5-6,TRBD2,.,TRBJ2-1,CASRVASGWPYNEQFF,TGTGCCAGCAGGGTGGCTAGCGGGTGGCCCTACAATGAGCAGTTCTTC
TRBV9,TRBD1,.,TRBJ1-6,CASSYRGGNSPLHF,TGTGCCAGCAGCTACAGGGGAGGTAATTCACCCCTCCACTTT
TRBV27,TRBD2,.,TRBJ2-1,CASSNSGVGLAVNEQFF,TGTGCCAGCAGCAACTCAGGGGTGGGACTAGCGGTGAATGAGCAGTTCTTC
TRBV2,.,.,TRBJ2-3,CASGISDTQYF,TGTGCCAGCGGTATCTCAGATACGCAGTATTTT
TRBV4-2,.,.,TRBJ2-3,CASSQRLADTQYF,TGTGCCAGCAGCCAACGGCTTGCAGATACGCAGTATTTT
TRBV19,.,few,TRBJ1-5,CASSIRGQPQHF,TGTGCCAGTAGTATTCGCGGTCAGCCCCAGCATTTT
TRBV5-4,.,.,TRBJ1-1,CASSLAGRTEAFF,TGTGCCAGCAGCTTGGCCGGGAGGACTGAAGCTTTCTTT
TRBV9,TRBD1,once,TRBJ1-2,CASSSMLGTGGIYGYTF,TGTGCCAGCAGCTCAATGTTAGGGACAGGGGGGATCTATGGCTACACCTTC
TRBV5-1,.,few,TRBJ2-3,CASSLGGTQYF,TGCGCCAGCAGCTTGGGAGGGACGCAGTATTTT
TRBV5-1,.,once,TRBJ2-3,CASSSGTNTQYF,TGCGCCAGCAGCTCCGGGACAAATACGCAGTATTTT
TRBV11-2,TRBD2,.,TRBJ2-1,CASSFWEGEQFF,TGTGCCAGCAGCTTTTGGGAGGGGGAGCAGTTCTTC
TRBV10-3,.,.,TRBJ1-2,CAAGAGDLGGYTF,TGTGCCGCGGGGGCGGGGGACTTAGGTGGCTACACCTTC
TRBV9,TRBD2,once,TRBJ2-1,CASSVALAGGGDNNEQFF,TGTGCCAGCAGCGTAGCCCTAGCGGGAGGGGGAGATAACAATGAGCAGTTCTTC
TRBV19,.,once,TRBJ2-1,CASSIGDPRWYNEQFF,TGTGCCAGTAGTATAGGGGACCCCAGATGGTACAATGAGCAGTTCTTC